Each of the 23 T cell receptor beta chains below was sequenced from the same sample in a study of shared clonotypes between healthy human individuals. CD45RO-negative, CCR7-selected cells formed the naive CD8 fraction, which excluded terminally differentiated effector memory CD45RA+ cells. Using immunoSEQ multiplex PCR, the repertoire was profiled, and TCRdb retains in-frame clones only, with some absent. The sample includes around 620,000 clones, roughly 95% of them seen just once. Sequenced material: naive CD8+ T cells sorted from blood. The receptors here all came from a woman aged 25 to 39 in good health.

The V gene is TRBV6-5, the J gene TRBJ2-7; TRBD1 matches 7 bases. Trimming cost V 5 bases and J 5 bases; bases outside gene matches: 9. The CDR3 extends over 14 amino acids. The germline CDR1 and CDR2 sequences are MNHEY and SVGAGI. The CDR3 nucleotides are TGTGCCAGCAGTCCCCTGACAGGGCCCAACGAGCAGTACTTC. This translates into CASSPLTGPNEQYF.

The chain couples TRBV10-3 to TRBJ1-5; D is unclear. CDR1 is ENHRY and CDR2 is SYGVKD in the germline V gene. The V gene lost 5 bases and the J gene lost 5 bases, with 13 bases spanning the gap. This CDR3 has 14 amino acids. The CDR3 spells CAISPRASDQPQHF. The CDR3, as DNA: TGTGCCATCAGTCCCCGGGCCTCGGATCAGCCCCAGCATTTT.

J is TRBJ1-2 and V is TRBV7-8; TRBD1 is a possible D gene (5 bases). Germline loops: CDR1 SGHVS, CDR2 FQNEAQ. Trimming shortened V by 5 bases and J by 6 bases, and 22 bases separated the two germline ends. The CDR3 is 16 residues long. The CDR3 is CASSPAPRRVRDGYTF. The CDR3 DNA follows: TGTGCCAGCAGCCCAGCCCCCCGCAGGGTTCGTGATGGCTACACCTTC.

This CDR3 reads CASSIDAEDTIYF. DNA of the CDR3: TGTGCCAGTAGTATAGACGCTGAAGACACCATATATTTT. V is TRBV19 and J is TRBJ1-3; no reliable D call. Germline CDR1 reads LNHDA; CDR2 reads SQIVND (reference sequence). V was cut by 0 bases and J by 8 bases, with 8 bases left in between. CDR3 length equals 13 residues. Drawing the rest from reference TRBV19 and TRBJ1-3, the complete variable domain is DGGITQSPKYLFRKEGQNVTLSCEQNLNHDAMYWYRQDPGQGLRLIYYSQIVNDFQKGDIAEGYSVSREKKESFPLTVTSAQKNPTAFYLCASSIDAEDTIYFGEGSWLTVV.

The CDR3 coding sequence is TGTGCCATCAGTGAGCCCTCGAGCGGGGTGACCCCGGAAGAGCAGTACTTC. This codes for CAISEPSSGVTPEEQYF. The V and J genes are TRBV10-3 and TRBJ2-7, with 7 bases fitting TRBD2. The V and J ends lost 2 bases and 7 bases, in that order; junction bases with no gene match: 17. The CDR3 is made up of 17 amino acids. The V gene's germline CDR1 is ENHRY and CDR2 SYGVKD.

The V and J genes are TRBV28 and TRBJ2-1, with D possibly being TRBD2 (6 bases). CDR3 size: 13 residues. Germline loops: CDR1 MDHEN, CDR2 SYDVKM. Trimming removed 5 bases at V and 7 bases at J, with 12 bases between. In nucleotides, the CDR3 is TGTGCCAGCAGTGTTGGAGGGCGAAATGAGCAGTTCTTC. Encoded protein: CASSVGGRNEQFF.

The chain uses TRBV2 and TRBJ2-1; D perhaps matches TRBD1 (6 bases). This CDR3 region has 15 residues. Trimming left V 6 bases short and J 4 bases short, with 16 bases between. Germline V gives CDR1 SNHLY, CDR2 FYNNEI. The CDR3 reads CASRTGTNLYNEQFF. Here the CDR3 DNA reads TGTGCCAGCAGGACGGGGACAAACCTTTACAATGAGCAGTTCTTC.

This chain connects TRBV5-4 to TRBJ1-2, with D tentatively TRBD1 (5 bases). The germline V and J ends were trimmed by 8 bases and 6 bases, with 14 bases remaining between them. Germline loops: CDR1 SGHNT, CDR2 YYREEE (reference sequence). The CDR3 sequence is 12 residues long. The CDR3, as DNA: TGTGCCAGTTTGTCCCCGGGGCATGGCTACACCTTC. It translates to CASLSPGHGYTF.

The chain links TRBV6-5 to TRBJ1-2; weak D call: TRBD1 (5 bases). Germline CDR1 is MNHEY and CDR2 is SVGAGI. The CDR3 loop spans 14 amino acids. V lost 0 bases and J 6 bases, leaving 11 bases between the germline ends. The CDR3 loop reads CASSYSGRDNGYTF. For the CDR3, the DNA is TGTGCCAGCAGTTACTCAGGCAGGGATAATGGCTACACCTTC.

V gene TRBV5-6 combines with J gene TRBJ1-5, with no clear D. V was shortened by 0 bases and J by 1 base, with 11 bases between the two germline ends. CDR3 size: 16 residues. Germline assignment: CDR1 SGHDT and CDR2 YYEEEE. The CDR3 region is CASSLGARGSNQPQHF. CDR3 coding DNA: TGTGCCAGCAGCTTGGGGGCCCGGGGAAGCAATCAGCCCCAGCATTTT.

V and J are TRBV30 and TRBJ2-7, with D uncertain. This CDR3 comprises 13 residues. From germline, CDR1 is GTSNPN and CDR2 SVGIG (reference sequence). The ends were cut back, 1 base at V and 2 bases at J, with 9 bases in the middle. In DNA, the CDR3 is TGTGCCTGGAGTGCCGACGGAGCCTACGAGCAGTACTTC. Its translation is CAWSADGAYEQYF.

This rearrangement joins TRBV5-1 to TRBJ2-7, with TRBD2 matching over 15 bases. The CDR3 extends over 19 amino acids. Germline CDR1 is SGHRS and CDR2 is YFSETQ. The trim removed 0 bases at V and 1 base at J, leaving 8 bases unmatched. CDR3 region: CASSLEGLAGGPGSYEQYF. CDR3 DNA: TGCGCCAGCAGCTTGGAAGGACTAGCGGGAGGGCCTGGTTCCTACGAGCAGTACTTC. Supplemented by reference TRBV5-1 and TRBJ2-7, the full variable domain reads KAGVTQTPRYLIKTRGQQVTLSCSPISGHRSVSWYQQTPGQGLQFLFEYFSETQRNKGNFPGRFSGRQFSNSRSEMNVSTLELGDSALYLCASSLEGLAGGPGSYEQYFGPGTRLTVT.

This clone occurred once. CDR3 nucleotide sequence: TGTGCCAGCAGCTTGGTTGACGCTTTGCGGAGTCAGCCCCAGCATTTT. As protein: CASSLVDALRSQPQHF. The gene calls are TRBV5-8 and TRBJ1-5; D call uncertain. The CDR3 has 16 residues. Germline CDR1 SGHTS, CDR2 YDEGEE. V was clipped by 0 bases and J by 6 bases, with 16 bases between them.

CDR3 sequence (DNA): TGTGCCAGCAGCTTCGAGAACAGGGAATCTGGCTACACCTTC. Its protein is CASSFENRESGYTF. This chain connects TRBV5-8 to TRBJ1-2; D possibly corresponds to TRBD1 (6 bases). Germline V gives CDR1 SGHTS, CDR2 YDEGEE. This CDR3 has 14 residues. Trimming pared 2 bases from V and 7 bases from J, leaving 15 bases between.

This sequence joins TRBV19 and TRBJ2-7, with 9 bases fitting TRBD2. The CDR3 is 13 amino acids. Trimming cost V 11 bases and J 1 base; bases outside gene matches: 6. Germline CDR1 reads LNHDA; CDR2 reads SQIVND (reference sequence). CDR3 amino acids: CACGRAGSYEQYF. In DNA, the CDR3 is TGTGCCTGCGGGAGGGCCGGGTCCTACGAGCAGTACTTC.

The chain recombines TRBV7-9 with TRBJ1-3; no clear D gene. The CDR3 contains 15 residues. CDR1 and CDR2 from the germline V gene are SEHNR and FQNEAQ (reference sequence). Trimming took 6 bases from V and 2 from J, leaving 14 bases between them. The CDR3 protein is CASSLLDLTGNTIYF. The CDR3 coding sequence is TGTGCCAGCAGTTTATTGGACCTTACTGGAAACACCATATATTTT.

The rearrangement joins TRBV7-6 to TRBJ2-2; weak D call: TRBD2 (6 bases). Germline assignment: CDR1 SGHVS and CDR2 FNYEAQ. The CDR3 has 14 amino acids. V lost 0 bases and J 8 bases, leaving 10 bases between the germline ends. The CDR3 DNA sequence: TGTGCCAGCAGCTTAGCGCGGGGCGTGGGGGAGCTGTTTTTT. It translates to CASSLARGVGELFF.

The V gene is TRBV19, the J gene TRBJ2-1, with a weak D call TRBD1 (5 bases). This CDR3 is built from 16 residues. CDR1 is LNHDA and CDR2 is SQIVND in the germline V gene (reference sequence). Between the trimmed V and J ends, which lost 4 bases and 0 bases, there was a span of 13 bases. CDR3 DNA: TGTGCCAGTAGTACTTGGGCGCAGGGCTCCTACAATGAGCAGTTCTTC. It codes for CASSTWAQGSYNEQFF.

The chain links TRBV11-1 to TRBJ1-3; D not certain. The V end was cut by 6 bases, the J end by 0 bases, with 12 bases between. The CDR3 totals 15 residues. CDR1 SGHAT and CDR2 FQDESV come from the germline V gene (reference sequence). The CDR3 nucleotides are TGTGCCAGCAGTTGGAAGGGCGACTCTGGAAACACCATATATTTT. Its protein is CASSWKGDSGNTIYF.

This chain uses TRBV27 with TRBJ2-7; tentatively, D is TRBD2 (5 bases). V lost 3 bases, J lost 0 bases, and 12 bases lay in between. The CDR3 sequence is 15 residues long. Germline CDR1 reads MNHEY; CDR2 reads SMNVEV (reference sequence). The CDR3 sequence: CASSLDVTSSYEQYF. The DNA for the CDR3 is TGTGCCAGCAGTTTGGACGTTACTAGCTCCTACGAGCAGTACTTC.

Comment on this clone: Other nucleotide sequences from this sample produce the same CDR3. This rearrangement joins TRBV27 to TRBJ2-1; 8 bases fit TRBD1. With V trimmed by 2 bases and J by 6 bases, 3 bases remained unmatched. The germline V gene has CDR1 MNHEY and CDR2 SMNVEV (reference sequence). The CDR3 is 14 amino acids. The CDR3 nucleotides are TGTGCCAGCAGTTTAAGACAGGGGAGCAATGAGCAGTTCTTC. Amino acid sequence: CASSLRQGSNEQFF.

This clone has only one observation. V and J are TRBV28 and TRBJ2-7; D is ambiguous. Trimming left V 5 bases short and J 2 bases short, with 22 bases between. There are 17 residues in the CDR3. Germline CDR1 and CDR2: MDHEN and SYDVKM. The CDR3 nucleotides are TGTGCCAGCAGTCCGGGCATGGTATTGCCCCGCCCCTACGAGCAGTACTTC. Its translation is CASSPGMVLPRPYEQYF.

This sequence joins TRBV10-2 and TRBJ1-2; tentatively, D is TRBD1 (5 bases). Between the trimmed V and J ends, which lost 6 bases and 0 bases, there was a span of 23 bases. This CDR3 has 18 amino acids. In germline, CDR1 is WSHSY, CDR2 SAAADI. This CDR3 is CASSEISTGVKTNYGYTF. For the CDR3, the DNA is TGCGCCAGCAGCGAAATATCAACGGGGGTCAAGACTAACTATGGCTACACCTTC.